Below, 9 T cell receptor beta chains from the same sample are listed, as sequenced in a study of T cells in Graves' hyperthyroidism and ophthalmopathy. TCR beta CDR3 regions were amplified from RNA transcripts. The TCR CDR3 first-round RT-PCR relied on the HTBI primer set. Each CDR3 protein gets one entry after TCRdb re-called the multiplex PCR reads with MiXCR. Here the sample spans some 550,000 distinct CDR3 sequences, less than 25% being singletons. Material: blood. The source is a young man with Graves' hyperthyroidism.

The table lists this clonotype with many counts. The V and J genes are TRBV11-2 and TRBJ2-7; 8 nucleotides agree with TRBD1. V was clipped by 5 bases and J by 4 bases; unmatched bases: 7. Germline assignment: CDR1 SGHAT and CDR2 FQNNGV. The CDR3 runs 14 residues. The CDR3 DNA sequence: TGTGCCAGCAGCCAAACCAGGACAGGGTACGAGCAGTACTTC. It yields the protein CASSQTRTGYEQYF.

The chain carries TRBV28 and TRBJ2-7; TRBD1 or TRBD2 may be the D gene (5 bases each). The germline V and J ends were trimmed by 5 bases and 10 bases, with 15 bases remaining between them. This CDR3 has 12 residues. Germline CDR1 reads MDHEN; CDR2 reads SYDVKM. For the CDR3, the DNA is TGTGCCAGCAGTCTGGGGACGTCGGATCAGTACTTC. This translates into CASSLGTSDQYF.

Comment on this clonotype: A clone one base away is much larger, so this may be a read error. CDR3 bases: TGTGCCTGGAGGGGTAACAGGGTAATCGGCTACACCTTC. It codes for CAWRGNRVIGYTF. The chain couples TRBV30 to TRBJ1-2; possible D gene TRBD1, 6 bases. The CDR3 sequence is 13 residues long. Germline assignment: CDR1 GTSNPN and CDR2 SVGIG (reference sequence). V lost 3 bases and J 8 bases, leaving 16 bases between the germline ends.

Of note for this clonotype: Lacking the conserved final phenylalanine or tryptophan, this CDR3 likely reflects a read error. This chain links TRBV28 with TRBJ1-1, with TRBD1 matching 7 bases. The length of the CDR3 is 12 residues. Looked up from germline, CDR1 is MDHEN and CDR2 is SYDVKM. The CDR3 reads CACRPYRGEAFV. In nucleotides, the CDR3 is TGTGCCTGCAGGCCATACAGGGGTGAAGCTTTCGTT.

The CDR3 sequence is CASGWRDYEQYF. In DNA, the CDR3 is TGTGCCAGCGGGTGGCGGGACTACGAGCAGTACTTC. The chain uses TRBV2 and TRBJ2-7; D perhaps matches TRBD2 (6 bases). The V end lost 8 bases, the J end lost 3 bases, and 11 bases lay between the germline ends. Looked up from germline, CDR1 is SNHLY and CDR2 is FYNNEI. The CDR3 runs 12 residues.

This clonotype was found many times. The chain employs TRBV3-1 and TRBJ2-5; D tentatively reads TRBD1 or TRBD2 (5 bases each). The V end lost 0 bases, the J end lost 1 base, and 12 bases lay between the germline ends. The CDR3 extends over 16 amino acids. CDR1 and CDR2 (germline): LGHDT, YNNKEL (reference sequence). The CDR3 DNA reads TGTGCCAGCAGCCAAGAGGGGTGGGGGACCCAAGAGACCCAGTACTTC. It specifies CASSQEGWGTQETQYF.

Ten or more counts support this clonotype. CDR3 in DNA: TGTGCCAGCAGCTTACTCGGGTTACATTATCAGCCCCAGCATTTT. Its protein is CASSLLGLHYQPQHF. V usage is TRBV7-8 and J usage is TRBJ1-5; D uncertain. CDR1 and CDR2 from the germline V gene are SGHVS and FQNEAQ. Trimming took 2 bases from V and 5 from J, leaving 13 bases between them. The CDR3 spans 15 residues.

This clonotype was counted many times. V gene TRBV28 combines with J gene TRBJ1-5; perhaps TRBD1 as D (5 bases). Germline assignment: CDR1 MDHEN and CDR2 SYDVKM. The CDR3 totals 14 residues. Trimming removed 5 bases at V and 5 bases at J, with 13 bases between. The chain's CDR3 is CASSPRVMDQPQHF. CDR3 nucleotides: TGTGCCAGCAGTCCCAGGGTCATGGATCAGCCCCAGCATTTT.

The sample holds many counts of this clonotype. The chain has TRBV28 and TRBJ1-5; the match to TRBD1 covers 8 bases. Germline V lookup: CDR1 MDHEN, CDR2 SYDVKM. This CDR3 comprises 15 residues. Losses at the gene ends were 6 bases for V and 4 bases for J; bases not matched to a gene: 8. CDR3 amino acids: CASSPDRVRNQPQHF. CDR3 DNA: TGTGCCAGCAGCCCGGACAGGGTAAGGAATCAGCCCCAGCATTTT.